The 23 T cell receptor beta chains below were found in one sample sequenced in a study of identical twins. One entry per CDR3 protein, called by TCRdb with MiXCR from the 5' RACE reads. The repertoire consists of approximately 260,000 distinct CDR3 sequences, with about 14% occurring once and the leading ten covering around 8.3%. The specimen sequenced was memory (CD45RO+) T cells sorted from blood. These TCRs come from a woman between 18 and 29 years old in good health.

The V gene is TRBV9, the J gene TRBJ1-1; D unresolved. Trimming shortened V by 1 base and J by 0 bases, and 13 bases separated the two germline ends. Germline V gives CDR1 SGDLS, CDR2 YYNGEE. CDR3 size: 16 residues. For the CDR3, the DNA is TGTGCCAGCAGCGTACGTGGAGACCTAATGAACACTGAAGCTTTCTTT. Translating gives CASSVRGDLMNTEAFF.

This clonotype was picked up a small number of times. The rearrangement uses TRBV27 and TRBJ1-2; D may be TRBD1 (5 bases). V lost 3 bases to trimming and J lost 7 bases, with 12 bases between them. Germline assignment: CDR1 MNHEY and CDR2 SMNVEV (reference sequence). This CDR3 comprises 13 residues. The CDR3, as DNA: TGTGCCAGCAGTTTCTCAGGGCTCGGTGGCTACACCTTC. This translates into CASSFSGLGGYTF.

This clonotype was found a few times. This chain links TRBV12-3 or TRBV12-4 with TRBJ1-2; a weak D match, TRBD1 (5 bases). The CDR3 spans 15 residues. V lost 0 bases and J lost 7, with 15 bases in between. CDR3 bases: TGTGCCAGCAGTTTAGCGCTCTCGGCCCAGGGTGGCTACACCTTC. Translation gives CASSLALSAQGGYTF.

The chain has TRBV3-1 and TRBJ2-2; D is possibly TRBD1 (7 bases). The CDR3 contains 15 residues. The germline gives CDR1 LGHDT, CDR2 YNNKEL (reference sequence). CDR3 sequence: CASSRQGGKTGELFF. The CDR3 DNA reads TGTGCTTCCTCCCGGCAGGGGGGTAAGACCGGGGAGCTGTTTTTT.

The chain has TRBV18 and TRBJ2-7; 10 bases are shared with TRBD2. The germline V gene has CDR1 KGHSH and CDR2 LQKENI. The J segment lost 4 bases and the V segment lost 5 bases, leaving 8 bases of the junction unmatched. The CDR3 contains 15 residues. CDR3 nucleotides: TGTGCCAGCTCAACGCAACCTAGCGGGAGTTACGAGCAGTACTTC. This sequence encodes CASSTQPSGSYEQYF.

This clonotype has ten or more counts. This chain joins TRBV19 and TRBJ1-1; TRBD1 aligns across 11 bases. CDR1 and CDR2 (germline): LNHDA, SQIVND (reference sequence). This CDR3 contains 14 residues. V trimming: 5 bases; J trimming: 10 bases; junction bases outside the gene matches: 9. The CDR3 reads CASSPGQGVNRAFF. The DNA for the CDR3 is TGTGCCAGTAGTCCGGGACAGGGGGTAAACAGAGCTTTCTTT.

This clonotype was picked up a small number of times. V usage is TRBV20-1 and J usage is TRBJ1-2; TRBD1 might be the D (5 bases). The CDR3 runs 12 residues. CDR1 DFQATT and CDR2 SNEGSKA come from the germline V gene (reference sequence). V lost 6 bases to trimming and J lost 1 base, with 9 bases between them. The CDR3 sequence: CSARQNNYGYTF. CDR3 sequence (DNA): TGCAGTGCCCGACAGAATAACTATGGCTACACCTTC.

This clonotype was picked up a small number of times. The chain has TRBV20-1 and TRBJ2-1, with D perhaps matching TRBD2 (6 bases). Trimming took off 2 bases at V and 8 bases at J, with 16 bases between the two ends. The CDR3 consists of 14 residues. Per germline, CDR1 DFQATT and CDR2 SNEGSKA (reference sequence). The CDR3 DNA reads TGCAGTGCTAGACCGACTAGGGGTATCGATGAGCAGTTCTTC. Its translation: CSARPTRGIDEQFF.

The rearrangement links TRBV7-6 to TRBJ2-3, with TRBD1 matching 9 bases. The CDR3 length is 17 residues. With V trimmed by 2 bases and J by 5 bases, 11 bases remained unmatched. The germline V gene encodes CDR1 SGHVS and CDR2 FNYEAQ. CDR3 DNA: TGTGCCAGCAGCTTATCCCCGGGACAGGGAATAGGAGATACGCAGTATTTT. It yields the protein CASSLSPGQGIGDTQYF.

In its sample, this clonotype was seen once. The chain carries TRBV27 and TRBJ2-3; 9 bases line up with TRBD2. Trimming took 3 bases from V and 7 from J; bases not matched to a gene: 8. The CDR3 contains 15 residues. CDR1 is MNHEY, CDR2 SMNVEV, per germline (reference sequence). CDR3 DNA sequence: TGTGCCAGCAGTTTCGGGGCGGGAGGGAGAAATACGCAGTATTTT. It translates to CASSFGAGGRNTQYF.

The genes are TRBV12-3 or TRBV12-4 and TRBJ2-2; D not certain. The V end lost 1 base, the J end lost 4 bases, and 7 bases lay between the germline ends. The CDR3 spans 14 residues. CDR3 sequence: CASSLVWSTGELFF. The CDR3 DNA is TGTGCCAGCAGTTTAGTTTGGAGCACCGGGGAGCTGTTTTTT.

This clonotype was observed a few times. The J gene is TRBJ1-2, the V gene TRBV11-2; no firm D call. CDR3 length: 13 residues. Germline CDR1 is SGHAT and CDR2 is FQNNGV. Trimming stripped 2 bases from V and 8 bases from J, with 12 bases between. CDR3 region: CASSLPGLLGYTF. CDR3 nucleotide sequence: TGTGCCAGCAGCTTACCCGGACTCTTAGGCTACACCTTC.

The chain links TRBV20-1 to TRBJ1-3; TRBD1 matches at 10 bases. CDR3 length: 15 residues. The ends lost 2 bases at V and 4 bases at J; junction bases unmatched: 5. Germline assignment: CDR1 DFQATT and CDR2 SNEGSKA (reference sequence). CDR3 sequence reads: CSARIGTGAGNTIYF. In DNA form, the CDR3 reads TGCAGTGCTAGAATTGGGACAGGGGCCGGAAACACCATATATTTT.

The chain combines TRBV6-1 with TRBJ2-3; no clear D gene. This CDR3 contains 13 residues. Germline CDR1 MNHNS, CDR2 SASEGT. Trimming took 6 bases from V and 1 from J, leaving 8 bases between them. The CDR3 loop reads CASRTPGTDTQYF. Written as DNA, the CDR3 is TGTGCCAGCAGGACCCCCGGCACAGATACGCAGTATTTT.

This clonotype was detected many times. The chain carries TRBV7-9 and TRBJ2-1, with 11 bases aligning to TRBD2. V shed 1 base and J 5 bases; nucleotides not matched to a gene: 7. Germline V gene sequence: CDR1 SEHNR, CDR2 FQNEAQ (reference sequence). This CDR3 region has 17 residues. CDR3 nucleotide sequence: TGTGCCAGCAGCTTAGGGCTGGCTAGCGGGGGGAACAATGAGCAGTTCTTC. Its protein is CASSLGLASGGNNEQFF.

This clonotype was observed at least ten times. This chain uses TRBV5-1 with TRBJ1-2, with 8 positions matching TRBD1. The ends lost 0 bases at V and 3 bases at J; junction bases unmatched: 13. The germline V gene encodes CDR1 SGHRS and CDR2 YFSETQ. The CDR3 length is 18 residues. In DNA, the CDR3 is TGCGCCAGCAGCTTGGCTCGGGGCCCAGGGGGCGCGGACTATGGCTACACCTTC. It translates to CASSLARGPGGADYGYTF.

The chain combines TRBV30 with TRBJ1-2; D remains unclear. Germline V gene lookup returns CDR1 GTSNPN and CDR2 SVGIG (reference sequence). Trimming pared 7 bases from V and 1 base from J, leaving 13 bases between. The CDR3 is made up of 13 amino acids. CDR3 DNA: TGTGCCTCACACAGAGTAGTTAACTATGGCTACACCTTC. Its translation is CASHRVVNYGYTF.

A few counts support this clonotype. This sequence joins TRBV5-1 and TRBJ1-6; 7 bases line up with TRBD1. CDR3 length: 15 amino acids. The V segment lost 3 bases and the J segment 6 bases; nucleotides outside the gene matches: 6. Germline CDR1 is SGHRS and CDR2 is YFSETQ. The chain's CDR3 is CASSWGTESNSPLHF. The CDR3 coding sequence is TGCGCCAGCAGCTGGGGGACAGAAAGTAATTCACCCCTCCACTTT.

V usage is TRBV10-3 and J usage is TRBJ1-2; D unclear. Germline V lookup: CDR1 ENHRY, CDR2 SYGVKD. This CDR3 has 13 amino acids. The V end lost 2 bases, the J end lost 7 bases, and 11 bases lay between the germline ends. CDR3 sequence (DNA): TGTGCCATCAGTGAGGGGGTCACGGGTGGCTACACCTTC. The encoded protein is CAISEGVTGGYTF.

This clonotype was seen repeatedly, ten times or more. The chain links TRBV12-3 or TRBV12-4 to TRBJ1-4, with TRBD1 as a possible D gene (5 bases). The CDR3 is 16 amino acids. V lost 5 bases and J lost 0, with 13 bases in between. The chain's CDR3 is CASSVRGFATNEKLFF. CDR3 sequence (DNA): TGTGCCAGCAGTGTGAGGGGTTTTGCAACTAATGAAAAACTGTTTTTT.

V gene TRBV9 combines with J gene TRBJ1-3; a weak D match, TRBD1 (6 bases). Germline assignment: CDR1 SGDLS and CDR2 YYNGEE. V lost 4 bases and J 1 base, leaving 18 bases between the germline ends. This CDR3 region has 17 residues. The chain's CDR3 is CASSTSPPGASGNTIYF. CDR3 nucleotides: TGTGCCAGCAGCACAAGCCCTCCAGGGGCTTCTGGAAACACCATATATTTT.

This clonotype was seen a single time. The genes are TRBV11-2 and TRBJ2-5; TRBD2 matches 12 bases. Germline trimming cut 1 base from V and 1 base from J; bases unmatched to any gene: 1. Germline assignment: CDR1 SGHAT and CDR2 FQNNGV. This CDR3 has 16 amino acids. CDR3 sequence (DNA): TGTGCCAGCAGCTTAGCGGGACTAGCGGGCCAAGAGACCCAGTACTTC. Its protein is CASSLAGLAGQETQYF.

This chain uses TRBV3-1 with TRBJ1-2; 7 bases fit TRBD1. This CDR3 is 13 amino acids long. Per germline, CDR1 LGHDT and CDR2 YNNKEL (reference sequence). Trimming took 5 bases from V and 8 from J; bases not matched to a gene: 8. The CDR3: CASSNRGGRGYTF. The CDR3 bases are TGTGCCAGCAGCAACAGGGGAGGTAGAGGCTACACCTTC.